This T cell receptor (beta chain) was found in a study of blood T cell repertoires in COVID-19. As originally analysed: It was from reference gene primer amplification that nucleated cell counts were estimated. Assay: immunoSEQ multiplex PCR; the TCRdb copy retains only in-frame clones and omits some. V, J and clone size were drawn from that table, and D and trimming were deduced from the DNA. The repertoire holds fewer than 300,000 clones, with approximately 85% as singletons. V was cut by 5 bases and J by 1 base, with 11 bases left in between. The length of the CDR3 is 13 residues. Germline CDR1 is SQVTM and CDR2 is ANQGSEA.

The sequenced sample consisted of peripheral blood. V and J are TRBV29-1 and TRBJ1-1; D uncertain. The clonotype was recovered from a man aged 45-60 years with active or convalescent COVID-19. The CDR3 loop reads CSVSPTRNTEAFF. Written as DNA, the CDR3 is TGCAGCGTTTCCCCGACAAGGAACACTGAAGCTTTCTTT.